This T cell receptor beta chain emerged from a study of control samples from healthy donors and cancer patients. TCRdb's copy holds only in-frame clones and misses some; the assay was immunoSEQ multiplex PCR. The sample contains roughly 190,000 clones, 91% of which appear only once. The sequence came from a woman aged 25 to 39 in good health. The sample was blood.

DNA of the CDR3: TGCGCCAGCAGCCAACAGGGCTCTGGAAACACCATATATTTT. Protein: CASSQQGSGNTIYF. The chain carries TRBV4-3 and TRBJ1-3, with a possible D match to TRBD1 (5 bases). CDR3 size: 14 residues. Trimming pared 2 bases from V and 0 bases from J, leaving 5 bases between. Germline CDR1 and CDR2: LGHNA and YSLEER.